A selection of T cell receptor beta chains follows, all from one sample in a study of technical replicates of blood from several donors. Sequencing was performed with immunoSEQ multiplex PCR; in TCRdb, only in-frame clones are kept and a portion is missing. This repertoire shows tens of thousands of clones, 98% found once; its top ten account for roughly 0.16%. Sequenced input: T cells isolated from PBMCs. Receptors were obtained from a human donor in good health. Each CDR3 is given with its conserved first and last residue. A D gene is named only where the DNA matches it firmly. Size is stated for part of the rows, as once, few or many counts, or as a class when the clone is expanded.

clone_size	v_call	j_call	d_call	cdr3_aa	cdr3_nt
-	TRBV4-1	TRBJ2-5	TRBD2	CASSLLGGGLETQYF	TGCGCCAGCAGCCTTTTGGGGGGAGGGTTAGAGACCCAGTACTTC
-	TRBV28	TRBJ1-1	-	CASSSLPMFHQEKAFF	TGTGCCAGCAGTTCCCTCCCTATGTTTCACCAAGAAAAAGCTTTCTTT
-	TRBV2	TRBJ1-5	-	CASSDNQGTNQPQHF	TGTGCCAGCAGTGACAACCAGGGTACGAATCAGCCCCAGCATTTT
-	TRBV4-2	TRBJ2-5	-	CASSKEQAVETQYF	TGTGCCAGCAGTAAGGAACAGGCGGTGGAGACCCAGTACTTC
-	TRBV5-6	TRBJ2-7	TRBD2	CASSIGEGEQYF	TGTGCCAGCAGCATCGGGGAGGGCGAGCAGTACTTC
-	TRBV6-6	TRBJ1-1	-	CASSPLGAASPEAFF	TGTGCCAGCAGCCCCTTGGGGGCCGCTTCCCCTGAAGCTTTCTTT
once	TRBV2	TRBJ1-5	-	CASSDGVLSNQPQHF	TGTGCCAGCAGTGACGGGGTTTTAAGCAATCAGCCCCAGCATTTT
once	TRBV7-6	TRBJ1-1	-	CASSLKGETEAFF	TGTGCCAGCAGCTTGAAGGGGGAAACTGAAGCTTTCTTT
-	TRBV28	TRBJ2-7	TRBD2	CASASGMYEQYF	TGTGCCTCGGCTAGCGGGATGTACGAGCAGTACTTC
-	TRBV27	TRBJ2-2	TRBD2	CASRRLLAGPNTGELFF	TGTGCCAGCAGACGCCTGCTAGCGGGACCGAACACCGGGGAGCTGTTTTTT
-	TRBV12-5	TRBJ2-7	-	CASGPRGLAAYEQYF	TGTGCTAGTGGCCCCAGGGGCCTTGCCGCCTACGAGCAGTACTTC
-	TRBV28	TRBJ2-1	-	CASSFKSMGARRYFF	TGTGCCAGCAGTTTCAAATCGATGGGGGCTCGGAGGTACTTCTTC
-	TRBV5-6	TRBJ1-3	-	CASSLFQGLHSGNTIYF	TGTGCCAGCAGCCTTTTCCAGGGTCTCCATTCTGGAAACACCATATATTTT
-	TRBV5-6	TRBJ2-3	TRBD2	CASSFRGGEDTQYF	TGTGCCAGCAGCTTCCGGGGGGGTGAAGATACGCAGTATTTT
-	TRBV6-1	TRBJ2-7	TRBD2	CASSESGGEDEQYF	TGTGCCAGCAGTGAAAGCGGGGGAGAGGACGAGCAGTACTTC
once	TRBV7-8	TRBJ1-3	-	CASSQQRVPSGNTIYF	TGTGCCAGCAGCCAGCAGCGGGTCCCCTCTGGAAACACCATATATTTT
-	TRBV15	TRBJ2-1	-	CATSRDRSESEQFF	TGTGCCACCAGCAGAGATAGAAGTGAGAGTGAGCAGTTCTTC
-	TRBV9	TRBJ1-3	-	CASSVNRDNLNTIYF	TGTGCCAGCAGCGTGAATCGGGACAACCTAAACACCATATATTTT
-	TRBV7-9	TRBJ1-3	TRBD1	CASSLLTGGKGNTIYF	TGTGCCAGCAGCTTACTGACAGGGGGGAAAGGAAACACCATATATTTT
-	TRBV29-1	TRBJ2-7	-	CSVAPPGSYEQYF	TGCAGCGTAGCCCCGCCGGGTTCCTACGAGCAGTACTTC
-	TRBV6-1	TRBJ2-3	-	CASSEHNRVPDTQYF	TGTGCCAGCAGTGAACATAACAGGGTACCAGATACGCAGTATTTT
-	TRBV5-6	TRBJ2-4	-	CASSLVAVNIQYF	TGTGCCAGCAGCTTGGTAGCGGTAAACATTCAGTACTTC
-	TRBV9	TRBJ1-2	TRBD1	CASSETPGQGKSGYTF	TGTGCCAGCTCAGAGACCCCGGGACAGGGTAAGAGTGGCTACACCTTC
-	TRBV4-1	TRBJ2-7	TRBD2	CASSQDQRLAGAYEQYF	TGCGCCAGCAGCCAAGATCAGAGACTAGCGGGAGCCTACGAGCAGTACTTC
-	TRBV4-1	TRBJ2-7	-	CASSQERGYYEQYF	TGCGCCAGCAGCCAAGAGAGGGGGTACTACGAGCAGTACTTC
-	TRBV4-1	TRBJ2-5	-	CASSQGPVSLGRETQYF	TGCGCCAGCAGCCAAGGTCCAGTCTCCCTTGGGCGAGAGACCCAGTACTTC
-	TRBV6-6	TRBJ2-7	TRBD1	CASSYRTTGPSAEQYF	TGTGCCAGCAGTTATAGGACGACAGGGCCCTCTGCCGAGCAGTACTTC
-	TRBV28	TRBJ2-3	-	CASSAIVSWTDTQYF	TGTGCCAGCAGCGCGATCGTGTCCTGGACAGATACGCAGTATTTT
-	TRBV29-1	TRBJ2-5	TRBD2	CSVGLALQETQYF	TGCAGCGTTGGACTAGCCCTGCAAGAGACCCAGTACTTC
-	TRBV10-2	TRBJ2-7	TRBD2	CASSDLTSASFSSYEQYF	TGCGCCAGCAGTGACTTGACTAGCGCCAGTTTTAGCTCCTACGAGCAGTACTTC
-	TRBV11-2	TRBJ2-5	-	CASSPRGRTQETQYF	TGTGCCAGCAGCCCCAGGGGCCGGACCCAAGAGACCCAGTACTTC
-	TRBV6-1	TRBJ2-7	TRBD2	CASSEVWTSGISRQYF	TGTGCCAGCAGTGAAGTCTGGACTAGCGGGATATCACGGCAGTACTTC
-	TRBV2	TRBJ2-7	TRBD1	CASSGQAGYEQYF	TGTGCCAGCAGCGGACAGGCGGGTTACGAGCAGTACTTC
-	TRBV6-5	TRBJ1-2	-	CASRDVGGNGYTF	TGTGCCAGCAGGGATGTCGGGGGGAATGGCTACACCTTC
once	TRBV10-1	TRBJ2-7	TRBD1	CAPIGQGGLHEQYF	TGCGCCCCCATAGGACAGGGTGGCCTACACGAGCAGTACTTC
few	TRBV11-3	TRBJ1-1	-	CASSLNFGEKAFF	TGTGCCAGCAGCTTAAATTTTGGGGAGAAAGCTTTCTTT
-	TRBV6-5	TRBJ2-1	-	CASSYDAWSEQFF	TGTGCCAGCAGTTACGATGCGTGGAGTGAGCAGTTCTTC
-	TRBV11-3	TRBJ2-7	-	CASSRDRLYEQYF	TGTGCCAGCAGCCGCGACAGGTTATACGAGCAGTACTTC
-	TRBV4-2	TRBJ2-4	-	CASSPSVGGAKNIQYF	TGTGCCAGCAGTCCCTCCGTAGGGGGAGCCAAAAACATTCAGTACTTC
-	TRBV19	TRBJ2-5	TRBD2	CATTGLGETQYF	TGTGCCACCACGGGACTAGGAGAGACCCAGTACTTC
once	TRBV7-6	TRBJ1-1	TRBD1	CASTPGRGRTEAFF	TGTGCCAGCACCCCCGGGAGGGGGCGGACTGAAGCTTTCTTT
-	TRBV5-1	TRBJ2-2	-	CASRGLGNPGGELFF	TGCGCCAGCAGGGGTCTCGGAAACCCGGGCGGGGAGCTGTTTTTT
once	TRBV10-3	TRBJ1-1	-	CATKGQGQAFF	TGTGCCACCAAGGGCCAGGGCCAAGCTTTCTTT
-	TRBV7-2	TRBJ2-7	TRBD1	CASSLGQGAYEQYF	TGTGCCAGCAGCTTAGGACAGGGGGCCTACGAGCAGTACTTC